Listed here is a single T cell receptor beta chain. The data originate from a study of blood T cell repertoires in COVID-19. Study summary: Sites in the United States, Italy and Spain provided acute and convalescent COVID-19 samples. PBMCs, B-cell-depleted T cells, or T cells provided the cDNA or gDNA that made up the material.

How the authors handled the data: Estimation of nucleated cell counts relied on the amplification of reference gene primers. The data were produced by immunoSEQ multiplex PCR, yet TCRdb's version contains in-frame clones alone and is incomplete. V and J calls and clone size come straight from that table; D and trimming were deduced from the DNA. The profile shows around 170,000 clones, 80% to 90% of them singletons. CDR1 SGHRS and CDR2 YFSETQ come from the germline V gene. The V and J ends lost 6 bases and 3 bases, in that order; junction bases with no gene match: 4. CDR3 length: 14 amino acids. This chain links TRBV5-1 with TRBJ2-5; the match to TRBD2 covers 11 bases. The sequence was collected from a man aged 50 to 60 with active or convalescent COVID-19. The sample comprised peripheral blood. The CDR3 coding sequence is TGCGCCAGCACCAGGGGACTAGCGGAAGAGACCCAGTACTTC. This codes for CASTRGLAEETQYF.